This TCR beta chain stems from a study of blood T cells in healthy people across ages. Concerning this clonotype: Antigen unknown.

Study-level points and caveats: Compared with aged donors, long-lived donors showed fewer expanded clones, suggesting selection.

Together with a sample-barcoded 5' primer, a J-beta primer mix was included in a second PCR lasting roughly 6 to 12 cycles. The template-switch adaptor was a 5' adaptor with 12 random nucleotides. It tagged each cDNA molecule. TCRdb used MiXCR to reprocess the 5' RACE reads, holding one entry per CDR3 protein. The table has roughly 560,000 distinct CDR3 sequences, around 24% seen once; the top ten hold 8.5% to 9.5%. The CDR3 loop spans 13 amino acids. Unmatched junction bases numbered 4, after V lost 7 bases and J lost 0 bases. Germline V CDR1 and CDR2: SGHRS, YFSETQ. Donors were healthy Caucasian individuals from Russia aged about 6 to 100. Another study also made use of these data, one on T cells of mothers and their children. From that study: Whether pairs are related or unrelated, thymic selection shapes their TCR recombination output in much the same way.

This receptor was identified in a boy younger than 18 in good health. Sequencing was done on a sample of blood. J is TRBJ2-7 and V is TRBV5-1; 7 bases are a match to TRBD1. The CDR3 DNA follows: TGCGCCAGCCGCGAGGGGGCCTCCTACGAGCAGTACTTC. The encoded protein is CASREGASYEQYF.